The 10 T cell receptor beta chains below all came from one sample that was sequenced in a study of blood T cell repertoires in COVID-19. Clones were read by immunoSEQ multiplex PCR, and TCRdb kept only the in-frame ones, dropping some. The table has some 400,000 clones, 80% to 95% seen once. The material sequenced was PBMCs or T cells enriched from blood (not recorded which). The receptor set was obtained from a woman in her thirties or forties who had been exposed to COVID-19.

CDR3: CASTGTSGSYEQFF. DNA of the CDR3: TGTGCCAGTACCGGGACTAGCGGGAGCTATGAGCAGTTCTTC. The chain couples TRBV25-1 to TRBJ2-1, with TRBD2 matching 14 bases. CDR1 and CDR2 (germline): MGHDK, SYGVNS. V dropped 9 bases and J dropped 8; count of bases not matched to a gene: 6. The CDR3 consists of 14 residues.

The chain carries TRBV13 and TRBJ2-3, with 10 positions matching TRBD2. V shed 7 bases, J shed 0 bases, and the junction held 7 bases outside the gene matches. CDR3 size: 16 residues. Germline V gene sequence: CDR1 PRHDT, CDR2 FYEKMQ (reference sequence). Written as DNA, the CDR3 is TGTGCCAGCACCCTGCTGACTAGCGGGAGCACAGATACGCAGTATTTT. Protein product: CASTLLTSGSTDTQYF.

The chain has TRBV2 and TRBJ1-5, with TRBD1 identical over 7 bases. Per the germline V gene, CDR1 is SNHLY and CDR2 is FYNNEI. This CDR3 comprises 15 residues. The junction had 7 bases not matched to a gene; V was cut back by 6 bases and J by 2 bases. In DNA, the CDR3 is TGTGCCAGCAGCCGAGACAGGGTTGGCAATCAGCCCCAGCATTTT. Amino acid sequence: CASSRDRVGNQPQHF.

The rearrangement links TRBV19 to TRBJ1-2; 8 bases match TRBD1. From germline, CDR1 is LNHDA and CDR2 SQIVND (reference sequence). CDR3 length: 15 residues. V shed 2 bases and J 3 bases; nucleotides not matched to a gene: 5. This CDR3 reads CASSITDREDYGYTF. CDR3 bases: TGTGCCAGTAGTATAACGGACAGGGAGGACTATGGCTACACCTTC.

This sequence joins TRBV10-2 and TRBJ1-2, with D possibly being TRBD1 (5 bases). With 3 bases removed from V and 4 bases from J, the gap between germline ends came to 9 bases. This CDR3 spans 13 amino acids. Germline lookup yields CDR1 WSHSY and CDR2 SAAADI. The CDR3 spells CASSDTGGYGYTF. CDR3 bases: TGCGCCAGCAGTGATACAGGCGGCTATGGCTACACCTTC.

J is TRBJ2-7 and V is TRBV18, with D tentatively TRBD2 (6 bases). The CDR3 is 15 amino acids. Deletions cut 2 bases from V and 4 bases from J, with 15 bases between. Germline CDR1 KGHSH, CDR2 LQKENI. The DNA of the CDR3 is TGTGCCAGCTCACCAGGACGGGGGTTTATGTACGAGCAGTACTTC. Protein: CASSPGRGFMYEQYF. Together with reference TRBV18 and TRBJ2-7, the CDR3 gives the full variable domain: NAGVMQNPRHLVRRRGQEARLRCSPMKGHSHVYWYRQLPEEGLKFMVYLQKENIIDESGMPKERFSAEFPKEGPSILRIQQVVRGDSAAYFCASSPGRGFMYEQYFGPGTRLTVT.

V gene TRBV6-4 combines with J gene TRBJ1-1; 9 nucleotides line up with TRBD1. CDR3 length: 14 amino acids. Germline V gives CDR1 MRHNA, CDR2 SNTAGT. J was trimmed by 1 base and V by 3 bases; bases with no gene match: 0. CDR3 amino acids: CASSETGGNTEAFF. The DNA of the CDR3 is TGTGCCAGCAGTGAGACAGGGGGGAACACTGAAGCTTTCTTT.

In DNA form, the CDR3 reads TGTGCCAGTAGTATAGGGGGGACAGGGGAAAATGAGCAGTTCTTC. Translating gives CASSIGGTGENEQFF. J is TRBJ2-1 and V is TRBV19; TRBD1 aligns across 10 bases. V gave up 1 base and J gave up 7 bases; unmatched junction bases: 4. The CDR3 loop spans 15 amino acids. Germline V gives CDR1 LNHDA, CDR2 SQIVND (reference sequence).

The rearrangement joins TRBV11-3 to TRBJ1-1, with D possibly TRBD1 on 6 matching bases. The germline V gene has CDR1 SGHNT and CDR2 YENEEA. The CDR3 is made up of 14 amino acids. The germline V and J ends were trimmed by 1 base and 5 bases, with 11 bases remaining between them. CDR3 region: CASSLGGLGTEAFF. In nucleotides, the CDR3 is TGTGCCAGCAGCTTAGGGGGGCTGGGGACTGAAGCTTTCTTT.

The chain is built from TRBV27 and TRBJ2-1; TRBD1 matches at 7 bases. CDR1 and CDR2 (germline): MNHEY, SMNVEV (reference sequence). The CDR3 spans 13 residues. Germline trimming cut 8 bases from V and 7 bases from J; bases unmatched to any gene: 8. CDR3: CASWSHRGNEQFF. CDR3 nucleotides: TGTGCCAGCTGGAGTCACAGGGGAAATGAGCAGTTCTTC.